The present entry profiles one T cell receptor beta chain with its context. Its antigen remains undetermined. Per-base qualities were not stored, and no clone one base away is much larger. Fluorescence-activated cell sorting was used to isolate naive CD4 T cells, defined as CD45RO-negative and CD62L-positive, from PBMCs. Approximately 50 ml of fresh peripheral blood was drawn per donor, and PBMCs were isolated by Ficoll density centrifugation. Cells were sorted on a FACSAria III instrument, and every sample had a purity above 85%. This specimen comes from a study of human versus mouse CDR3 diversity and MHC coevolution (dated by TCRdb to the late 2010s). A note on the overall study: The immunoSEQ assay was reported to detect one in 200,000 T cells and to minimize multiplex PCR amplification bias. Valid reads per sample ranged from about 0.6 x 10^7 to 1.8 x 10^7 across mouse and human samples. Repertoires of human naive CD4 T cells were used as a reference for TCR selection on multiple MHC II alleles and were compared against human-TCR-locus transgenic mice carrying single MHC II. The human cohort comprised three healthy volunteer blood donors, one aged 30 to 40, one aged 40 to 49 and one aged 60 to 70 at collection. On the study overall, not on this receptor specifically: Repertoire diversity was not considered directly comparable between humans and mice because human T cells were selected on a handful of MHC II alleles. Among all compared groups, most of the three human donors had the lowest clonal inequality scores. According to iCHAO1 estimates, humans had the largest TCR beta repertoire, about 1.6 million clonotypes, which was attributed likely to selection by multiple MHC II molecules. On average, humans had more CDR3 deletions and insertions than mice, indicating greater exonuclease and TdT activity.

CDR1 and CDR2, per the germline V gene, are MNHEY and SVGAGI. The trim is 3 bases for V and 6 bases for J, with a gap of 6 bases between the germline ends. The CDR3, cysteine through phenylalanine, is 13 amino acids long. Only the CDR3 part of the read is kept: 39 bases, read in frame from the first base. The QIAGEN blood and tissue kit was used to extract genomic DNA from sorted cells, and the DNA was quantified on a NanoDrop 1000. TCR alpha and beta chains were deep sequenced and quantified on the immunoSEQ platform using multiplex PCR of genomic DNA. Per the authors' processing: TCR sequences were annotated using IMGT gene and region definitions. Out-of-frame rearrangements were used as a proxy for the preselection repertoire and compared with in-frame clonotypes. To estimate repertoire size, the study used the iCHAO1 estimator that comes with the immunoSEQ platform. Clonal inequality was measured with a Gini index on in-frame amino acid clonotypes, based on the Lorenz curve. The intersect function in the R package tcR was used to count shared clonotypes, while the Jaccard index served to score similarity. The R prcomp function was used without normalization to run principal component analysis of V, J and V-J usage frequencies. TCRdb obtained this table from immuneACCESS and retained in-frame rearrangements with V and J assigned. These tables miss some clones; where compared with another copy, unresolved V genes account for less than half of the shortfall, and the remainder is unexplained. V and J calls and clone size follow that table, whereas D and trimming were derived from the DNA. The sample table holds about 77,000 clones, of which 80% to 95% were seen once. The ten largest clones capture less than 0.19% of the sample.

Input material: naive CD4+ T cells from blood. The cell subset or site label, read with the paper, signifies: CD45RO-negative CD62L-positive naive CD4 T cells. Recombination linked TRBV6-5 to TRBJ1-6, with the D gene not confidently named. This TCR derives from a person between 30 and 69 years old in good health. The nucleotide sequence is TGTGCCAGCAGTTATACGGGTAATTCACCCCTCCACTTT. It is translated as CASSYTGNSPLHF.